The present T cell receptor (beta chain) was sequenced within a study of cytomegalovirus exposure and HLA in healthy donors. The wider study: Among about 190 million T cells, an earlier analysis found roughly 120 million unique TCR beta sequences. Ancestry clustering placed around 81% of some 400 genotyped donors in the Caucasian-associated cluster.

Findings and limits, study-wide: Most of the TCR beta V segments (in an earlier analysis) were productive either about 90% or about 30% of the time.

Trimming left V 3 bases short and J 0 bases short, with 16 bases between. Per germline, CDR1 SGHRS and CDR2 YFSETQ. CDR3 size: 17 residues. Comment on this clone: The antigen is not known.

PCR was performed using 60 Vbeta and 13 Jbeta primers. Method: immunoSEQ multiplex PCR; TCRdb's copy keeps in-frame clones and lacks some. Of about 150,000 clones listed, more than 75% are singletons. The chain couples TRBV5-1 to TRBJ1-3, with D possibly being TRBD1 (5 bases). The receptor comes from a woman aged 40 to 50 in good health and CMV-seronegative. Input material: PBMCs. This CDR3 reads CASSSGDRPGSGNTIYF. The CDR3 DNA reads TGCGCCAGCAGCTCGGGGGACCGGCCCGGCTCTGGAAACACCATATATTTT. Drawing the rest from reference TRBV5-1 and TRBJ1-3, the complete variable domain is KAGVTQTPRYLIKTRGQQVTLSCSPISGHRSVSWYQQTPGQGLQFLFEYFSETQRNKGNFPGRFSGRQFSNSRSEMNVSTLELGDSALYLCASSSGDRPGSGNTIYFGEGSWLTVV.